Here is one T cell receptor beta chain with its context. The antigen is undetermined. This record belongs to a study of T cell repertoires in cytomegalovirus infection. Overall study: Use of recently identified HLA-C-restricted and well-studied HLA-B-restricted CMV epitopes was part of the study. TCR beta signatures that were public indicated CMV infection and matching HLA type. Broader study findings: CMV carriers with the relevant HLA were identified by cumulative public TCR beta family frequency. Ex vivo responses were dominated by HLA-C-restricted CMV-specific TCR beta clonotypes.

MiXCR, applied by TCRdb to the reads, yields one record per CDR3 protein. The sample yields roughly 860,000 distinct CDR3 sequences, around a third seen once. The CDR3 contains 14 residues. Germline CDR1 SGHNT, CDR2 YYREEE (reference sequence). V gave up 1 base and J gave up 1 base, with 6 bases separating them. The TCR comes from a human donor in good health (CMV status not recorded). Some clones in this sample may be carry-over from other donors' samples. The chain links TRBV5-4 to TRBJ2-1; no reliable D call. Specimen: cultured CD8+ T cells from PBMCs, collected from culture after CMV antigen stimulation. CDR3 region: CASSLWTSYNEQFF. For the CDR3, the DNA is TGTGCCAGCAGCTTGTGGACGTCCTACAATGAGCAGTTCTTC.